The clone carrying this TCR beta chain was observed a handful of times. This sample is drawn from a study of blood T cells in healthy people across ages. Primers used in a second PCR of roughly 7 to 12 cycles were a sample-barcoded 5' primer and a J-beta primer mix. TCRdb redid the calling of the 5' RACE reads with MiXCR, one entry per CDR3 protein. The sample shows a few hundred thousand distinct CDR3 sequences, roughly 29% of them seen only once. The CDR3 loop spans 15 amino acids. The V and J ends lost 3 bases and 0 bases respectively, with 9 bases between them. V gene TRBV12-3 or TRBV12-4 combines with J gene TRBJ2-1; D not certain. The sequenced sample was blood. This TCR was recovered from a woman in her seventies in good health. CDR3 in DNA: TGTGCCAGCAGTTTTGCGTTTAGCTCCTACAATGAGCAGTTCTTC. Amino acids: CASSFAFSSYNEQFF.